The 19 T cell receptor beta chains given below trace back to one sample, sequenced in a study of blood T cell repertoires in COVID-19. This table comes from immunoSEQ multiplex PCR, and its TCRdb copy is limited to in-frame clones, with some not included. The repertoire holds some 230,000 clones, with roughly 80% as singletons. The sample comprised peripheral blood. Receptors were obtained from an older woman who had recovered from COVID-19.

The chain has TRBV5-6 and TRBJ2-2; D call uncertain. The CDR3 extends over 15 amino acids. Trimming pared 4 bases from V and 3 bases from J, leaving 13 bases between. Germline CDR1 SGHDT, CDR2 YYEEEE. DNA for the CDR3: TGTGCCAGCAGCAAGTCCCTTCAGTACACCGGGGAGCTGTTTTTT. Translation gives CASSKSLQYTGELFF.

The chain carries TRBV9 and TRBJ2-2, with 9 nucleotides matching TRBD2. Trimming cost V 4 bases and J 8 bases; bases outside gene matches: 9. CDR1 SGDLS and CDR2 YYNGEE come from the germline V gene. The CDR3 spans 15 residues. Here the CDR3 reads CASSLTQAGGGELFF. CDR3 bases: TGTGCCAGCAGCCTAACACAAGCGGGGGGAGGGGAGCTGTTTTTT.

The V gene is TRBV6-6, the J gene TRBJ2-1, with D unresolved. The CDR3 extends over 15 amino acids. Germline assignment: CDR1 MNHNY and CDR2 SVGAGI (reference sequence). Deletions cut 5 bases from V and 6 bases from J, with 17 bases between. CDR3 in DNA: TGTGCCAGCAGTAACCCCTCTTCCGTTAGCAATGAGCAGTTCTTC. Protein product: CASSNPSSVSNEQFF.

This sequence joins TRBV2 and TRBJ2-5; 11 nucleotides match TRBD2. This CDR3 comprises 13 residues. J gave up 4 bases and V 7 bases, and 2 bases lay outside the gene matches. In germline, CDR1 is SNHLY, CDR2 FYNNEI. The CDR3 bases are TGTGCCAGCACGCTAGCGGGGGGAGAGACCCAGTACTTC. Translating gives CASTLAGGETQYF.

The chain uses TRBV15 and TRBJ2-1, with TRBD2 identical over 8 bases. This CDR3 is 16 amino acids long. Germline V CDR1 and CDR2: LNHNV, YYDKDF (reference sequence). V trimming: 2 bases; J trimming: 5 bases; junction bases outside the gene matches: 8. This chain's CDR3 is CATSRSRAGGHNEQFF. CDR3 DNA: TGTGCCACCAGCAGAAGTAGGGCGGGGGGTCACAATGAGCAGTTCTTC. The whole variable domain, remainder taken from reference TRBV15 and TRBJ2-1, is DAMVIQNPRYQVTQFGKPVTLSCSQTLNHNVMYWYQQKSSQAPKLLFHYYDKDFNNEADTPDNFQSRRPNTSFCFLDIRSPGLGDTAMYLCATSRSRAGGHNEQFFGPGTRLTVL.

In nucleotides, the CDR3 is TGTGCCAGCGCGGGCGACGCGAACAACGAGCAGTACTTC. Translated: CASAGDANNEQYF. The chain joins TRBV11-2 to TRBJ2-7; possible D gene TRBD2, 5 bases. Germline CDR1 reads SGHAT; CDR2 reads FQNNGV. Trimming took off 8 bases at V and 5 bases at J, with 16 bases between the two ends. CDR3 size: 13 residues.

V and J are TRBV21-1 and TRBJ1-5; the table names TRBD1, a call not compared with the DNA. TRBV21-1 is a documented pseudogene. The CDR3 has 15 residues. The DNA of the CDR3 is TGTGCCAGCAGCAGCCGACAGTATAGCAATCAGCCCCAGCATTTT. This codes for CASSSRQYSNQPQHF.

V is TRBV11-2 and J is TRBJ1-2; no clear D. The V gene's germline CDR1 is SGHAT and CDR2 FQNNGV. The CDR3 spans 13 residues. V was clipped by 5 bases and J by 8 bases, with 15 bases between them. The CDR3 sequence: CASSPSQEGGYTF. In nucleotides, the CDR3 is TGTGCCAGCAGCCCCAGCCAGGAGGGCGGCTACACCTTC.

The rearrangement uses TRBV11-2 and TRBJ2-7; TRBD2 matches at 7 bases. This CDR3 spans 15 amino acids. Germline V gene sequence: CDR1 SGHAT, CDR2 FQNNGV. J was trimmed by 1 base and V by 4 bases; bases with no gene match: 7. The CDR3, as DNA: TGTGCCAGCAGCTCGGTAACGGGGGGTTCCTACGAGCAGTACTTC. This encodes CASSSVTGGSYEQYF.

This chain joins TRBV23-1 and TRBJ1-4, with 8 bases that match TRBD1. TRBV23-1 carries the ORF label, with uncertain function. The junction had 5 bases not matched to a gene; V was cut back by 3 bases and J by 5 bases. The CDR3 spans 15 residues. The CDR3 loop is CASSHPDRENEKLFF. The CDR3, as DNA: TGCGCCAGCAGTCACCCGGACAGGGAGAATGAAAAACTGTTTTTT.

The J gene is TRBJ1-4, the V gene TRBV5-6; the D gene is possibly TRBD1 (5 bases). CDR1 is SGHDT and CDR2 is YYEEEE in the germline V gene. V was shortened by 1 base and J by 7 bases, with 11 bases between the two germline ends. This CDR3 is built from 14 residues. In DNA, the CDR3 is TGTGCCAGCAGCTTGTTGGGGCCGAGTGAAAAACTGTTTTTT. It specifies CASSLLGPSEKLFF.

This clone was counted ten times or more. The CDR3 DNA sequence: TGTGCCAGCAGGCAACTAGCGGGGCCATACAATGAGCAGTTCTTC. As protein: CASRQLAGPYNEQFF. V and J are TRBV27 and TRBJ2-1, with 10 bases aligning to TRBD2. The ends lost 6 bases at V and 4 bases at J; junction bases unmatched: 6. There are 15 residues in the CDR3. Germline V gene lookup returns CDR1 MNHEY and CDR2 SMNVEV (reference sequence).

This clone was picked up a small number of times. The CDR3 nucleotides are TGTGCCAGTAGTAGTGGCCCCAGCTCCTACGAGCAGTACTTC. Protein: CASSSGPSSYEQYF. The V call is TRBV19, the J call TRBJ2-7; D is unclear. CDR3 length: 14 residues. V was shortened by 4 bases and J by 0 bases, with 10 bases between the two germline ends. The germline CDR1 and CDR2 sequences are LNHDA and SQIVND (reference sequence).

CDR3 bases: TGTGCCTGGAGAGGGGGAGGGGACCGGGCGGTCTATGGCTACACCTTC. The encoded protein is CAWRGGGDRAVYGYTF. The chain carries TRBV30 and TRBJ1-2, with a possible D match to TRBD1 (6 bases). Per germline, CDR1 GTSNPN and CDR2 SVGIG (reference sequence). This CDR3 region has 16 residues. V dropped 3 bases and J dropped 4 bases, with 21 bases sitting between them.

J is TRBJ2-5 and V is TRBV11-2, with TRBD2 identical over 8 bases. The CDR3 runs 12 residues. V was pared by 4 bases and J by 5 bases, with 0 bases of the junction left unmatched. The germline gives CDR1 SGHAT, CDR2 FQNNGV. CDR3 loop: CASSSSGETQYF. The CDR3 region has the DNA TGTGCCAGCAGCTCTAGCGGGGAGACCCAGTACTTC.

This chain joins TRBV9 and TRBJ1-6; D gene ambiguous. Per germline, CDR1 SGDLS and CDR2 YYNGEE. The V end lost 0 bases, the J end lost 6 bases, and 7 bases lay between the germline ends. The CDR3 sequence is 14 residues long. CDR3 nucleotide sequence: TGTGCCAGCAGCGTAGCCCAGTCTAATTCACCCCTCCACTTT. Translated, it gives CASSVAQSNSPLHF.

This chain links TRBV6-6 with TRBJ1-1, with a weak D call TRBD1 (6 bases). V dropped 8 bases and J dropped 4 bases, with 14 bases sitting between them. The CDR3 is 13 residues long. From germline, CDR1 is MNHNY and CDR2 SVGAGI (reference sequence). The CDR3 bases are TGTGCCAGCGGATCCCAGGGGAGCACTGAAGCTTTCTTT. The encoded protein is CASGSQGSTEAFF.

The V call is TRBV18, the J call TRBJ2-7; D remains ambiguous. This CDR3 comprises 14 residues. CDR1 is KGHSH, CDR2 LQKENI, per germline. Between the trimmed V and J ends, which lost 0 bases and 4 bases, there was a span of 10 bases. CDR3 sequence reads: CASSPPTNKYEQYF. The CDR3 nucleotides are TGTGCCAGCTCACCACCGACAAATAAGTACGAGCAGTACTTC.

This chain uses TRBV29-1 with TRBJ2-1; TRBD2 matches 8 bases. Germline CDR1 is SQVTM and CDR2 is ANQGSEA. The CDR3 length is 18 residues. J was trimmed by 3 bases and V by 0 bases; bases with no gene match: 13. CDR3 in amino acids: CSVEDRGALAGRYNEQFF. In DNA, the CDR3 is TGCAGCGTTGAAGATAGGGGGGCCTTAGCGGGGCGCTACAATGAGCAGTTCTTC.